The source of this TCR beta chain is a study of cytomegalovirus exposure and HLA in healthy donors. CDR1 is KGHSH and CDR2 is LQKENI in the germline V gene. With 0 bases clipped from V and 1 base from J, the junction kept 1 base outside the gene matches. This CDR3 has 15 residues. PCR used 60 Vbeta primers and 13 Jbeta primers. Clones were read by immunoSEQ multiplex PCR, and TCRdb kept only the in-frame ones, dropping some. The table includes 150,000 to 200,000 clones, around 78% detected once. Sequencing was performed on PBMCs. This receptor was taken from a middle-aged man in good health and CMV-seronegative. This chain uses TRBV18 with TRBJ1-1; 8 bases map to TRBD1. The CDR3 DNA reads TGTGCCAGCTCACCACCGGACAGGGAGAACACTGAAGCTTTCTTT. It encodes CASSPPDRENTEAFF. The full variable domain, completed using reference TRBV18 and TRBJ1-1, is NAGVMQNPRHLVRRRGQEARLRCSPMKGHSHVYWYRQLPEEGLKFMVYLQKENIIDESGMPKERFSAEFPKEGPSILRIQQVVRGDSAAYFCASSPPDRENTEAFFGQGTRLTVV.